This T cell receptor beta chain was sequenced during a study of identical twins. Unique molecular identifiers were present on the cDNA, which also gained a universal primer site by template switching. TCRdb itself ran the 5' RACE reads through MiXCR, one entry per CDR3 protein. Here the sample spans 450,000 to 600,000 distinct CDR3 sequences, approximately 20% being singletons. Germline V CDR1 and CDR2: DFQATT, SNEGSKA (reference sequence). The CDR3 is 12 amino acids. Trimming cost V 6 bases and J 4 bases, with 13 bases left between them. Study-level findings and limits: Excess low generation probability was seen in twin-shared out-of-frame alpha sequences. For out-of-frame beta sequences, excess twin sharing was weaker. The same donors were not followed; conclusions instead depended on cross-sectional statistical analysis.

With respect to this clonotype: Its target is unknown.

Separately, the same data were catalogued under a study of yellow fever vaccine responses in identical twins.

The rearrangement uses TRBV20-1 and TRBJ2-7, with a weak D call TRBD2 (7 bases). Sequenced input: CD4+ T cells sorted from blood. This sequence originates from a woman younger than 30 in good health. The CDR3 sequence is CSARGGRYEQYF. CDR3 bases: TGCAGTGCCAGGGGCGGGAGATACGAGCAGTACTTC.